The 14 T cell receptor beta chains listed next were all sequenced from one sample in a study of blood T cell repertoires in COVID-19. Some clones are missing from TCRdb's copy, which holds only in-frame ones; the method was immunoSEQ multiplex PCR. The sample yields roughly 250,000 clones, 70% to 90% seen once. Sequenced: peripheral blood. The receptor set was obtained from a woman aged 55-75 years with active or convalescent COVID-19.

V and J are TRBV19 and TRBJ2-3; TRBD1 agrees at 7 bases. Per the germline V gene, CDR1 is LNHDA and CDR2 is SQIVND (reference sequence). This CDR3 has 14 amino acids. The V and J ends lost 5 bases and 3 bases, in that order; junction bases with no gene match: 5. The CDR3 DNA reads TGTGCCAGTAGTCCAGACAGGGTGACAGATACGCAGTATTTT. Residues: CASSPDRVTDTQYF.

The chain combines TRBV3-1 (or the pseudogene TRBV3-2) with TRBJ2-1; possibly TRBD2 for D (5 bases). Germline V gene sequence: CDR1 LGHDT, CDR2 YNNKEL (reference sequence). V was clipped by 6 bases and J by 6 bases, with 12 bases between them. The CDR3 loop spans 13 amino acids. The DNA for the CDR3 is TGTGCCAGCAGTCCTACACGGGGCAATGAGCAGTTCTTC. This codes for CASSPTRGNEQFF.

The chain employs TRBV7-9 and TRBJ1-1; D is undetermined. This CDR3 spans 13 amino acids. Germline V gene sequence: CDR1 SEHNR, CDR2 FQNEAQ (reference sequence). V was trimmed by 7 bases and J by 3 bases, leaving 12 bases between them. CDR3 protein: CASTPGGDTEAFF. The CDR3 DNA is TGTGCCAGCACGCCGGGCGGGGACACTGAAGCTTTCTTT.

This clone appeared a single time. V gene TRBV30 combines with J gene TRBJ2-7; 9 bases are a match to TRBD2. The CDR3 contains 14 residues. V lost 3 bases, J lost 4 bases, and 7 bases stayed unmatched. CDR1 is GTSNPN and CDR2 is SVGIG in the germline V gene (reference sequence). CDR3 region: CAWSLGLAGYEQYF. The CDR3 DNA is TGTGCCTGGAGCCTAGGGCTAGCGGGATACGAGCAGTACTTC.

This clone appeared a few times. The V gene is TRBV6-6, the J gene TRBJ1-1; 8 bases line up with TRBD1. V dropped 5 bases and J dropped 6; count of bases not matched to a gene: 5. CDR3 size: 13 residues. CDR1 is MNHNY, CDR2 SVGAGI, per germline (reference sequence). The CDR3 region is CASSVRGLSEAFF. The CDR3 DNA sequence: TGTGCCAGCAGTGTCAGGGGGCTATCTGAAGCTTTCTTT.

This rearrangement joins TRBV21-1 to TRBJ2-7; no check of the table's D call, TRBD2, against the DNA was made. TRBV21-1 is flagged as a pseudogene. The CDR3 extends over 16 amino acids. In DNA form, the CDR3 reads TGTGCCAGCAGCAAAGCGGGAAGGGCGGGTTCATACGAGCAGTACTTC. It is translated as CASSKAGRAGSYEQYF.

The CDR3 sequence is CAWSLYRGRGIQYF. CDR3 bases: TGTGCCTGGAGTTTATACCGGGGTCGGGGCATTCAGTACTTC. The chain has TRBV30 and TRBJ2-4; maybe TRBD2 (5 bases). This CDR3 has 14 residues. Per germline, CDR1 GTSNPN and CDR2 SVGIG (reference sequence). Trimming shortened V by 2 bases and J by 9 bases, and 17 bases separated the two germline ends.

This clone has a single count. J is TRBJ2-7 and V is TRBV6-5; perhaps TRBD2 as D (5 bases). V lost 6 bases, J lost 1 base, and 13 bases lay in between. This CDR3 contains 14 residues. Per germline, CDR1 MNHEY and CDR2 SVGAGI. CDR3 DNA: TGTGCCAGCAGACTAAGGACGGGATCCTACGAGCAGTACTTC. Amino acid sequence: CASRLRTGSYEQYF.

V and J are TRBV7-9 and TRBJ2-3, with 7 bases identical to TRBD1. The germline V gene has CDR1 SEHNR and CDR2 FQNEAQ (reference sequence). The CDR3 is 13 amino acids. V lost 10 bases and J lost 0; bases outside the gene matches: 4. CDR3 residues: CANGQESTDTQYF. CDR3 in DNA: TGTGCCAATGGACAGGAGAGCACAGATACGCAGTATTTT.

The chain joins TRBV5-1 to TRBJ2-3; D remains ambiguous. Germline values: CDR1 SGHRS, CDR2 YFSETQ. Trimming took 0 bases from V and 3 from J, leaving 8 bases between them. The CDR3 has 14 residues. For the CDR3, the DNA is TGCGCCAGCAGCTTGGCAGTCGGGACAGATACGCAGTATTTT. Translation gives CASSLAVGTDTQYF. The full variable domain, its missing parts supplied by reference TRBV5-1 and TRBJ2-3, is KAGVTQTPRYLIKTRGQQVTLSCSPISGHRSVSWYQQTPGQGLQFLFEYFSETQRNKGNFPGRFSGRQFSNSRSEMNVSTLELGDSALYLCASSLAVGTDTQYFGPGTRLTVL.

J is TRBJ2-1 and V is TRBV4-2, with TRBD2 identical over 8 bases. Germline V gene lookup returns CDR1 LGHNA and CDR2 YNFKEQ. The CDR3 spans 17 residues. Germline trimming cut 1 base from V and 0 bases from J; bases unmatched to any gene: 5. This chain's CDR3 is CASSQVVAGSSYNEQFF. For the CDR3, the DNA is TGTGCCAGCAGCCAAGTGGTAGCGGGGAGCTCCTACAATGAGCAGTTCTTC.

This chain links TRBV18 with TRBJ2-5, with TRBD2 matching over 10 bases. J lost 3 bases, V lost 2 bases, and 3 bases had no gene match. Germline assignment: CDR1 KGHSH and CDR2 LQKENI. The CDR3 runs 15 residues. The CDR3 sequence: CASSPVTSGEETQYF. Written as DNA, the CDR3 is TGTGCCAGCTCACCAGTCACTAGCGGGGAAGAGACCCAGTACTTC. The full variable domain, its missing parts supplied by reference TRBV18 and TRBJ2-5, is NAGVMQNPRHLVRRRGQEARLRCSPMKGHSHVYWYRQLPEEGLKFMVYLQKENIIDESGMPKERFSAEFPKEGPSILRIQQVVRGDSAAYFCASSPVTSGEETQYFGPGTRLLVL.

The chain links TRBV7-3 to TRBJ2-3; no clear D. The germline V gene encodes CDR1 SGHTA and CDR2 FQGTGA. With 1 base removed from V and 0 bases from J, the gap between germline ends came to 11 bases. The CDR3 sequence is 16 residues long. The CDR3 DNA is TGTGCCAGCAGCTTAAATGGAGCGCAAAGCACAGATACGCAGTATTTT. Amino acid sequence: CASSLNGAQSTDTQYF.

Here the CDR3 reads CASSDSGGADTQYF. CDR3 DNA sequence: TGTGCCAGCAGTGATAGCGGGGGGGCAGATACGCAGTATTTT. V and J are TRBV6-6 and TRBJ2-3; 11 positions match TRBD2. The CDR3 sequence is 14 residues long. Trimming took 5 bases from V and 4 from J; bases not matched to a gene: 2. Germline assignment: CDR1 MNHNY and CDR2 SVGAGI (reference sequence).